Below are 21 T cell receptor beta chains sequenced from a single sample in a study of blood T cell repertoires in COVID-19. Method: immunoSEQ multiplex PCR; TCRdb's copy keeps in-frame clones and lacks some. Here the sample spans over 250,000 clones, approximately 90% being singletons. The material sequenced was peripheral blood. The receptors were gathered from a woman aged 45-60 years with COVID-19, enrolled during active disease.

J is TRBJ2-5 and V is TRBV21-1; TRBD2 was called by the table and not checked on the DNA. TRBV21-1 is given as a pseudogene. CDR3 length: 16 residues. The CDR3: CASISGLAGVIETQYF. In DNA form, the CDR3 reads TGTGCCAGCATCTCTGGACTAGCGGGAGTGATAGAGACCCAGTACTTC.

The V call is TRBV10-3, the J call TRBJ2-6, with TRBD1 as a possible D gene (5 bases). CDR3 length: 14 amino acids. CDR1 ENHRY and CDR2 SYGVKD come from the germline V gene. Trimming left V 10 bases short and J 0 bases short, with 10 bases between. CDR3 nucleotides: TGTGCCACCAGAGACAGCTCTGGGGCCAACGTCCTGACTTTC. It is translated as CATRDSSGANVLTF.

CDR3 protein: CASSLTVSVSGYTF. The CDR3 nucleotides read TGTGCCAGCAGCTTGACAGTCAGTGTGTCCGGCTACACCTTC. The chain carries TRBV5-5 and TRBJ1-2; D gene ambiguous. CDR1 and CDR2 (germline): SGHKS, YYEKEE (reference sequence). This CDR3 has 14 residues. The V end lost 1 base, the J end lost 8 bases, and 15 bases lay between the germline ends.

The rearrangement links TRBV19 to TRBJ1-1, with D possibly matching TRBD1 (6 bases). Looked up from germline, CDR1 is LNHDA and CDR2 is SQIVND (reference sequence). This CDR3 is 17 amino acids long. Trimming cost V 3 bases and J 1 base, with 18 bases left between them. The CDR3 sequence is CASSIATWQGQNTEAFF. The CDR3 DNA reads TGTGCCAGTAGTATCGCCACATGGCAGGGGCAGAACACTGAAGCTTTCTTT.

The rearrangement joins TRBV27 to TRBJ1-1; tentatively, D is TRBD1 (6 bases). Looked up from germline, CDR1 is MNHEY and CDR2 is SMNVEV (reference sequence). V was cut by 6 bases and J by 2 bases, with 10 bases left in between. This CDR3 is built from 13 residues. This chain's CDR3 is CASRRTANTEAFF. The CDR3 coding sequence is TGTGCCAGCAGGAGGACAGCTAACACTGAAGCTTTCTTT.

CDR3 loop: CAISPNDRVGSNQPQHF. Here the CDR3 DNA reads TGTGCCATCAGCCCTAATGACAGGGTGGGTAGCAATCAGCCCCAGCATTTT. This sequence joins TRBV10-3 and TRBJ1-5; 7 positions agree with TRBD1. The CDR3 totals 17 residues. With 6 bases clipped from V and 0 bases from J, the junction kept 11 bases outside the gene matches. CDR1 ENHRY and CDR2 SYGVKD come from the germline V gene.

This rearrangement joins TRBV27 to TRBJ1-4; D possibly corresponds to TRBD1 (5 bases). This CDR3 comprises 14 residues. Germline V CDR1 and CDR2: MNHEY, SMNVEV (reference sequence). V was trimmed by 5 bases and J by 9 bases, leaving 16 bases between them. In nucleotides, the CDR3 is TGTGCCAGCAGTACCTCAGGGTTGGGGAAAAAACTGTTTTTT. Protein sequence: CASSTSGLGKKLFF.

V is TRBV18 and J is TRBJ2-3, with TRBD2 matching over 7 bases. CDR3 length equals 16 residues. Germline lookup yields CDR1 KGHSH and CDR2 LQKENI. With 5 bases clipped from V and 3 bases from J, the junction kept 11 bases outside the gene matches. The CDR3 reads CASSGSGASSTDTQYF. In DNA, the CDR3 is TGTGCCAGCTCAGGAAGCGGGGCCTCCTCTACAGATACGCAGTATTTT. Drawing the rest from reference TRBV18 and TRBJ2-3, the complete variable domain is NAGVMQNPRHLVRRRGQEARLRCSPMKGHSHVYWYRQLPEEGLKFMVYLQKENIIDESGMPKERFSAEFPKEGPSILRIQQVVRGDSAAYFCASSGSGASSTDTQYFGPGTRLTVL.

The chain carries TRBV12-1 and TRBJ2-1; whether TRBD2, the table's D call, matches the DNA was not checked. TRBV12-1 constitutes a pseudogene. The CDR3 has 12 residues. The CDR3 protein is CASSQPGGEQFF. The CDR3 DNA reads TGTGCCAGCAGCCAACCTGGAGGTGAGCAGTTCTTC.

The CDR3 loop reads CASSQPTSGSYEQYF. CDR3 DNA sequence: TGCGCCAGCAGCCAACCCACTAGCGGGAGTTACGAGCAGTACTTC. The chain uses TRBV4-1 and TRBJ2-7; 11 positions match TRBD2. This CDR3 is 15 amino acids long. V lost 2 bases to trimming and J lost 4 bases; unmatched junction nucleotides: 4. Germline V gives CDR1 MGHRA, CDR2 YSYEKL.

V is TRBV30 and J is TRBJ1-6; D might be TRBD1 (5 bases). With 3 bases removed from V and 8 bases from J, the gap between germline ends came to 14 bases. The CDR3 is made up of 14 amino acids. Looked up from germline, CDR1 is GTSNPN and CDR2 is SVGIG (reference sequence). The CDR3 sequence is CAWSAGYVDSPLHF. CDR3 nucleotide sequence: TGTGCCTGGAGCGCAGGGTATGTCGATTCACCCCTCCACTTT.

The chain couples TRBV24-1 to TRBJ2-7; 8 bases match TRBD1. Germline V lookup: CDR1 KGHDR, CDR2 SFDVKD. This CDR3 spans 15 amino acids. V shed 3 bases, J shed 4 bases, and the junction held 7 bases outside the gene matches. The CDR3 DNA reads TGTGCCACCAGTGATCCCCGACAGGGGAATTACGAGCAGTACTTC. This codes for CATSDPRQGNYEQYF.

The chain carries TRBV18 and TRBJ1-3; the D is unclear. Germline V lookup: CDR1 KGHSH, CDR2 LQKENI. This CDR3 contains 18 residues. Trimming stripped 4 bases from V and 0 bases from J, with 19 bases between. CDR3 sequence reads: CASSHLDFSPTSGNTIYF. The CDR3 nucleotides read TGTGCCAGCTCACACCTAGACTTTTCGCCTACCTCTGGAAACACCATATATTTT.

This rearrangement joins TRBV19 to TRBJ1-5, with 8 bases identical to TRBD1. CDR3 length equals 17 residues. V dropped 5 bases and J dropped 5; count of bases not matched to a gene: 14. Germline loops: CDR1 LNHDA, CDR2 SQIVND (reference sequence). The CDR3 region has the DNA TGTGCCAGTAGTGCCGCTCTATTCAGGGGGCGGTATCAGCCCCAGCATTTT. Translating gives CASSAALFRGRYQPQHF.

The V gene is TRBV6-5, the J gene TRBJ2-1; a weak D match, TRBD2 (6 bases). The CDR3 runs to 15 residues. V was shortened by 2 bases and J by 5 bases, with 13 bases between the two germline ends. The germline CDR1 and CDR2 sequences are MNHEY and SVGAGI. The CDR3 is CASSYTGAWDNEQFF. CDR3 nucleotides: TGTGCCAGCAGTTACACGGGAGCTTGGGACAATGAGCAGTTCTTC.

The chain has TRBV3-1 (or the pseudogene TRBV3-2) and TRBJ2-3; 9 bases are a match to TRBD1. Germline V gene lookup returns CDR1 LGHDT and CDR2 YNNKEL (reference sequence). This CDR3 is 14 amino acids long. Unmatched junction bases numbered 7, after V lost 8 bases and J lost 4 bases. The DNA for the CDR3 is TGTGCCAGCGTTAGGACAGGGGTTTCAGATACGCAGTATTTT. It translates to CASVRTGVSDTQYF.

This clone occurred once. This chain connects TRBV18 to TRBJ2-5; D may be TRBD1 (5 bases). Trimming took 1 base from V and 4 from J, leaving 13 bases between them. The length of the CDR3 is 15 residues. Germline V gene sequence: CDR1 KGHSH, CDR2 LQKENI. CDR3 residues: CASSPLRQTGETQYF. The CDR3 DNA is TGTGCCAGCTCACCACTTCGACAGACCGGAGAGACCCAGTACTTC.

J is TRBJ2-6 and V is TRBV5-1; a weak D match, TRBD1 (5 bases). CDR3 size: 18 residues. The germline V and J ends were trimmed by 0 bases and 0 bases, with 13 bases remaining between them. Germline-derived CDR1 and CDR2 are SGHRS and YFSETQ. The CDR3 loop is CASSLGQISYSGANVLTF. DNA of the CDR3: TGCGCCAGCAGCTTGGGACAGATCTCCTACTCTGGGGCCAACGTCCTGACTTTC.

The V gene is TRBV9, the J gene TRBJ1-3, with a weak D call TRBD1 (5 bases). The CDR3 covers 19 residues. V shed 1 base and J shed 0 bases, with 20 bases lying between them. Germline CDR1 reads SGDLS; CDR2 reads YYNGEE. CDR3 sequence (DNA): TGTGCCAGCAGCGTATCCGGGGGGACCCGGGGCCCCTCTGGAAACACCATATATTTT. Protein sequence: CASSVSGGTRGPSGNTIYF.

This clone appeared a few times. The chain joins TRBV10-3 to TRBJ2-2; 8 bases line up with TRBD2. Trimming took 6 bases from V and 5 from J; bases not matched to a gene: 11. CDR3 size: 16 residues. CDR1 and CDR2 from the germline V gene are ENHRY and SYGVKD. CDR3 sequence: CAISPSGPGMTGELFF. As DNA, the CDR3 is TGTGCCATCAGCCCTAGCGGGCCGGGTATGACCGGGGAGCTGTTTTTT.

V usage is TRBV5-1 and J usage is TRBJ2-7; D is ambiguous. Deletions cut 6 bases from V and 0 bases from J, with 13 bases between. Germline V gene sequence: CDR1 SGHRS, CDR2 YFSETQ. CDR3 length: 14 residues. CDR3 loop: CASTASTPSYEQYF. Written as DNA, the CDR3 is TGCGCCAGCACGGCGTCGACTCCCTCCTACGAGCAGTACTTC.